This T cell receptor beta chain was recovered during a study of neoadjuvant anti-PD-1 for oral cavity cancer. Sequencing used immunoSEQ multiplex PCR; TCRdb keeps in-frame clones, though not all of them. The table includes 15,000 to 20,000 clones, roughly 66% detected once. Patients had newly diagnosed, untreated stage II-IVA oral cavity squamous cell carcinoma. Trimming stripped 4 bases from V and 2 bases from J, with 13 bases between. The CDR3 runs 14 residues. Germline-derived CDR1 and CDR2 are SGHDT and YYEEEE. This TCR came from a person aged 35 to 85 with oral cavity squamous cell carcinoma. The starting material was PBMCs, obtained before nivolumab (anti-PD-1) treatment. The rearrangement uses TRBV5-6 and TRBJ2-7; maybe TRBD2 (6 bases). CDR3 amino acids: CASSRGTRPYEQYF. Written as DNA, the CDR3 is TGTGCCAGCAGCCGCGGGACTCGACCCTACGAGCAGTACTTC.